This T cell receptor (beta chain) was sequenced for a study of blood T cell repertoires in COVID-19. The overall study: In each case, the material was cDNA or gDNA derived from T cells, B-cell-depleted T cells, or PBMCs.

TCRdb keeps only in-frame clones here, not all; method: immunoSEQ multiplex PCR. The sample consists of about 210,000 clones, more than 75% of them appearing once. This clone was counted ten times or more. The germline CDR1 and CDR2 sequences are LGHNA and YSLEER. With 3 bases removed from V and 6 bases from J, the gap between germline ends came to 14 bases. CDR3 length: 14 amino acids. The clonotype was recovered from a human donor in a cohort sampled during active COVID-19. This chain connects TRBV4-3 to TRBJ1-1; no reliable D call. The sample was peripheral blood. CDR3 residues: CASSHRMMGPEAFF. Written as DNA, the CDR3 is TGCGCCAGCAGCCACCGAATGATGGGCCCTGAAGCTTTCTTT.